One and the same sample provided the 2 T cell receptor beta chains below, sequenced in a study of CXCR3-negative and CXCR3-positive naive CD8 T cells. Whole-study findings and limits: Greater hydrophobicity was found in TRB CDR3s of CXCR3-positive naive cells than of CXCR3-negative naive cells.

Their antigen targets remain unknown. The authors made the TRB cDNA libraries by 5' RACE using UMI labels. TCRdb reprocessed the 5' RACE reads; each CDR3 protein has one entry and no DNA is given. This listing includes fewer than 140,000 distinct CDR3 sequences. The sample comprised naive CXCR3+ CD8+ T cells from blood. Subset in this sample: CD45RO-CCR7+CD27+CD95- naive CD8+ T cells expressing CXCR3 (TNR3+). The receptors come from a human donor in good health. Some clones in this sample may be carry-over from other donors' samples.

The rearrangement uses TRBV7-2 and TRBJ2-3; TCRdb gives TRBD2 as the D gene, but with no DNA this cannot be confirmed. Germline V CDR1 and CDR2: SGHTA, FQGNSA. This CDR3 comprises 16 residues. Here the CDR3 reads CASSSDGTSGRVTQYF.

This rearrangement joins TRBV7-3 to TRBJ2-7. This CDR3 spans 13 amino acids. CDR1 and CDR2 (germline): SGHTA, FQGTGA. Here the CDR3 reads CASSLTPSYEQYF.